This T cell receptor (beta chain) was sequenced in a study of blood T cell repertoires in COVID-19. The repertoire was sequenced with immunoSEQ multiplex PCR; TCRdb's copy has only in-frame clones and lacks some. The sample includes 250,000 to 300,000 clones, roughly 90% of them seen just once. Per germline, CDR1 MDHEN and CDR2 SYDVKM. The CDR3 contains 15 residues. V was shortened by 7 bases and J by 0 bases, with 15 bases between the two germline ends. The chain carries TRBV28 and TRBJ1-2, with D maybe TRBD1 (5 bases). This receptor was obtained from a man aged 40-50 years who had recovered from COVID-19. The sample was PBMCs or T cells enriched from blood (not recorded which). CDR3 sequence reads: CASTEGVLANYGYTF. CDR3 nucleotide sequence: TGTGCCAGCACGGAAGGGGTCCTAGCTAACTATGGCTACACCTTC.